This TCR beta chain was captured in a study of CD8+ T cells in alopecia areata. Extraction of RNA preceded its reverse transcription into cDNA, which served as the sequencing template. Sequencing used immunoSEQ multiplex PCR; TCRdb keeps in-frame clones, though not all of them. The sample shows 150,000 or so clones, 55% to 65% of them seen only once. The researchers isolated CD4+ and CD8+ T cells from PBMCs by sorting. The study, taken as a whole, reports: Normal scalp had lower clonality than lesional scalp, with alopecia totalis/universalis lesions showing this most strongly.

With 6 bases clipped from V and 0 bases from J, the junction kept 8 bases outside the gene matches. Germline CDR1 and CDR2: MDHEN and SYDVKM. This CDR3 comprises 17 residues. In regard to this clone: Its antigen is not identified.

The source material was CD4+ T cells sorted from blood. The chain has TRBV28 and TRBJ1-5; 10 bases line up with TRBD1. This TCR came from a human donor in good health. Here the CDR3 reads CASRWGTGAYSNQPQHF. The CDR3 coding sequence is TGTGCCAGCAGGTGGGGGACAGGGGCATATAGCAATCAGCCCCAGCATTTT.